The rows below give T cell receptor beta chains drawn from one sample of a study of memory CD4+ T cells and cytomegalovirus serostatus. Clones were sequenced by immunoSEQ multiplex PCR, and TCRdb holds only the in-frame ones, with some missing. Among some 58,000 clones listed, 60% to 80% were seen once. The sequenced material came from memory CD4+ T cells from blood. All receptors come from an adult in good health and CMV-seronegative. Each CDR3 is given with its conserved first and last residue. The D gene is left open where the match is weak. Only some rows state a clone size, as once, few, many or a class for expanded clones.

V	J	size	D	DNA	CDR3
TRBV4-2	TRBJ2-3	NA	TRBD2	TGTGCCAGCAGCCAGGGACTAGCGGGAGAGGGAGATACGCAGTATTTT	CASSQGLAGEGDTQYF
TRBV7-8	TRBJ1-1	NA	TRBD1	TGTGCCAGCAGCAAGGACAGGGATCGTGGTGAAGCTTTCTTT	CASSKDRDRGEAFF
TRBV5-1	TRBJ2-1	NA	NA	TGCGCCAGCAGCTTAACCCTAGCAAGTGAGCAGTTCTTC	CASSLTLASEQFF
TRBV18	TRBJ1-4	NA	NA	TGTGCCAGCTCGCCCCTTCGGGGTGAAAAACTGTTTTTT	CASSPLRGEKLFF
TRBV25-1	TRBJ2-5	NA	NA	TGTGCCAGCAGTGAAAAACAGCTTCAAGAGACCCAGTACTTC	CASSEKQLQETQYF
TRBV11-1	TRBJ2-7	NA	NA	TGTGCCAGCAGCACGCCGCGGGCTTACGAGCAGTACTTC	CASSTPRAYEQYF
TRBV7-2	TRBJ1-5	NA	NA	TGTGCCAGCAGCTTAGAGGGGCAGGGTTTTCAGCCCCAGCATTTT	CASSLEGQGFQPQHF
TRBV30	TRBJ1-2	NA	NA	TGTGCCTGGAGTGTACTCGGGGGTAGTGGCTACACCTTC	CAWSVLGGSGYTF
TRBV11-2	TRBJ2-5	NA	NA	TGTGCCAGCAGCTTAGTATACGAGGGAACTGGGTTGTACTTC	CASSLVYEGTGLYF
TRBV5-5	TRBJ1-5	few	NA	TGTGCCAGCAGCTTGGTTGCCGGGACACCTAATCAGCCCCAGCATTTT	CASSLVAGTPNQPQHF
TRBV10-3	TRBJ2-7	NA	NA	TGTGCCACCGAATACCGCTACGAGCAGTACTTC	CATEYRYEQYF
TRBV27	TRBJ1-2	NA	TRBD1	TGTGCCAGCAGTTTGGACAGGGGATTGAACTATGGCTACACCTTC	CASSLDRGLNYGYTF
TRBV13	TRBJ2-7	NA	NA	TGTGCCAGCAGCCAGAGGGAATCCTACGAGCAGTACTTC	CASSQRESYEQYF
TRBV25-1	TRBJ1-4	NA	NA	TGTGCCAGCAGTGAGGCAGGGAGGGATTCTAATGAAAAACTGTTTTTT	CASSEAGRDSNEKLFF
TRBV6-1	TRBJ2-6	NA	NA	TGTGCCAGCAGAGATAAGAGCTCTGGGGCCAACGTCCTGACTTTC	CASRDKSSGANVLTF
TRBV29-1	TRBJ2-5	NA	NA	TGCAGCGTTGGGACAAACAGGAAAGAGACCCAGTACTTC	CSVGTNRKETQYF
TRBV9	TRBJ2-6	once	NA	TGTGCCAGCAGCGCCACCCTCAGCAGCTCTGGGGCCAACGTCCTGACTTTC	CASSATLSSSGANVLTF
TRBV5-5	TRBJ2-3	once	NA	TGTGCCAGCAACCAGGGGGGAGGGGATACGCAGTATTTT	CASNQGGGDTQYF
TRBV30	TRBJ1-5	few	TRBD1	TGTGCCTTGACAGGGGGAAGCAATCAGCCCCAGCATTTT	CALTGGSNQPQHF
TRBV9	TRBJ1-1	few	TRBD1	TGTGCCAGCAGCGTAGGGGGACAGGGGAACACTGAAGCTTTCTTT	CASSVGGQGNTEAFF
TRBV5-8	TRBJ1-5	NA	NA	TGTGCCAGCAGCTACAACCTCAGGACAGCAACCAATCGGCCCCAGCATTTT	CASSYNLRTATNRPQHF
TRBV9	TRBJ2-3	NA	NA	TGTGCCACTAGCTCCGCGGACCGCACAGATACGCAGTATTTT	CATSSADRTDTQYF
TRBV5-1	TRBJ2-5	NA	NA	TGCGCCAGCAGCTTGGGATCGCCGGGAGAAGAGACCCAGTACTTC	CASSLGSPGEETQYF
TRBV27	TRBJ1-5	NA	NA	TGTGCCAGCAGTTTATCGACCAGCGGGAGTCAGCCCCAGCATTTT	CASSLSTSGSQPQHF
TRBV5-4	TRBJ2-1	NA	TRBD2	TGTGCCAGCAGCTCACGGACTAGCGGGGGCAGCTCCTACAATGAGCAGTTCTTC	CASSSRTSGGSSYNEQFF
TRBV7-6	TRBJ2-6	NA	NA	TGTGCCAGCAGTTCCTCATTCAGGGGCCCTGGGGCCAACGTCCTGACTTTC	CASSSSFRGPGANVLTF
TRBV5-1	TRBJ2-1	few	NA	TGCGCCAGCAGCTTGGGAGGGGCGAGGGGCAATGAGCAGTTCTTC	CASSLGGARGNEQFF
TRBV27	TRBJ1-1	few	NA	TGTGCCAGCAGTTTAGGCCGTAGGAACACTGAAGCTTTCTTT	CASSLGRRNTEAFF
TRBV7-9	TRBJ2-7	NA	NA	TGTGCCAGCAGGTTAAATACACGCGACGAGCAGTACTTC	CASRLNTRDEQYF
TRBV19	TRBJ2-1	NA	NA	TGTGCCAGTAGTATCGGCCAGTTAATCAATGAGCAGTTCTTC	CASSIGQLINEQFF